The 5 T cell receptor beta chains in this list originate from one sample, sequenced in a study of graft-versus-host responses after intestinal transplantation. The repertoire was sequenced with immunoSEQ multiplex PCR; TCRdb's copy has only in-frame clones and lacks some. The table shows tens of thousands of clones, with approximately 94% occurring only once. These TCRs' antigens remain unknown. The sequencing here drew on unstimulated CD8+ T cells sorted from spleen or lymph node cells, taken before intestinal transplant. These receptors came from a human donor who received an intestinal transplant.

This chain joins TRBV11-2 and TRBJ2-1, with unresolved D. The CDR3 consists of 14 residues. Germline CDR1 reads SGHAT; CDR2 reads FQNNGV. Trimming shortened V by 3 bases and J by 6 bases, and 12 bases separated the two germline ends. The CDR3 nucleotides read TGTGCCAGCAGCTTTCTACCCAACCCCAATGAGCAGTTCTTC. Translated, it gives CASSFLPNPNEQFF.

The J gene is TRBJ2-1, the V gene TRBV11-2; D ambiguous. The CDR3 contains 15 residues. Looked up from germline, CDR1 is SGHAT and CDR2 is FQNNGV. The germline V and J ends were trimmed by 2 bases and 5 bases, with 13 bases remaining between them. The CDR3 sequence is CASSLMNSAHNEQFF. CDR3 bases: TGTGCCAGCAGCTTAATGAACAGCGCCCACAATGAGCAGTTCTTC.

This chain joins TRBV2 and TRBJ2-1; D call uncertain. The CDR3 totals 12 residues. Per the germline V gene, CDR1 is SNHLY and CDR2 is FYNNEI. V lost 1 base and J lost 7, with 5 bases in between. The CDR3 spells CASSEGRNEQFF. In nucleotides, the CDR3 is TGTGCCAGCAGTGAAGGGCGGAATGAGCAGTTCTTC.

The rearrangement joins TRBV4-1 to TRBJ2-4; D uncertain. There are 15 residues in the CDR3. Germline CDR1 and CDR2: MGHRA and YSYEKL. Deletions cut 1 base from V and 0 bases from J, with 7 bases between. The CDR3 loop is CASSQADVAKNIQYF. Here the CDR3 DNA reads TGCGCCAGCAGCCAAGCTGACGTAGCCAAAAACATTCAGTACTTC.

The chain links TRBV15 to TRBJ2-7, with no clear D. This CDR3 comprises 14 residues. With 3 bases removed from V and 1 base from J, the gap between germline ends came to 10 bases. Germline CDR1 LNHNV, CDR2 YYDKDF (reference sequence). CDR3 in amino acids: CATSRSRPSYEQYF. In nucleotides, the CDR3 is TGTGCCACCAGCAGGTCACGCCCATCCTACGAGCAGTACTTC.